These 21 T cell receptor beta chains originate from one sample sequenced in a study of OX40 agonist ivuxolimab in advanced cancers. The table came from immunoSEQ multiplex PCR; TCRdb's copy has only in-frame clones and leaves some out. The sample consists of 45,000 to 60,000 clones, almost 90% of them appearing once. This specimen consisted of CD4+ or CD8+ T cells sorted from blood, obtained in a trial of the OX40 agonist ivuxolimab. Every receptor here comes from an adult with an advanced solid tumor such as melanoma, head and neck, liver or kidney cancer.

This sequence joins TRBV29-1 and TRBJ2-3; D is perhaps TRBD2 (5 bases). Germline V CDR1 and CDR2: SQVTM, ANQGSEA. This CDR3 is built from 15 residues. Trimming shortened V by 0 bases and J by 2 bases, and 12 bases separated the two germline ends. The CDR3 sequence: CSVEDRWESTDTQYF. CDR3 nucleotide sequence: TGCAGCGTTGAAGATCGGTGGGAGTCCACAGATACGCAGTATTTT.

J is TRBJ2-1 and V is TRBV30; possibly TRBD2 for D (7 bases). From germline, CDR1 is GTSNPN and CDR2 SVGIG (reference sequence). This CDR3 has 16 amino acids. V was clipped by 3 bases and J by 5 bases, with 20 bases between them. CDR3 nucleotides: TGTGCCTGGAGCCCTTTGGGGCGGGGGCCAAACAATGAGCAGTTCTTC. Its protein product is CAWSPLGRGPNNEQFF.

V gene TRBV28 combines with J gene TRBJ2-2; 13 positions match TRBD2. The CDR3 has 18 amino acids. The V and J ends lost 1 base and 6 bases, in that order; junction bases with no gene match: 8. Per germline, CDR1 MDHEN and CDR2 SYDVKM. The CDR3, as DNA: TGTGCCAGCAGTTTATTCCATGAACTAGCGGGGGGGCCCGGGGAGCTGTTTTTT. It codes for CASSLFHELAGGPGELFF.

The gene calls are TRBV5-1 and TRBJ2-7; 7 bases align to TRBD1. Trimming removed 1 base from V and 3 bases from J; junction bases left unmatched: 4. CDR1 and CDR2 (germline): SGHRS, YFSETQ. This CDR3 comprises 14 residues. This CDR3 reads CASSLPGGLYEQYF. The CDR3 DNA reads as TGCGCCAGCAGCTTGCCAGGGGGTCTCTACGAGCAGTACTTC.

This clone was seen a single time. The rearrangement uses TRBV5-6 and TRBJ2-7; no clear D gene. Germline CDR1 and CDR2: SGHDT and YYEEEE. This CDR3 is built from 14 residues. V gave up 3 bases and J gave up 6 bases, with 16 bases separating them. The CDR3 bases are TGTGCCAGCAGCTGGGGTCGAGGTCTTGCCGAGCAGTACTTC. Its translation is CASSWGRGLAEQYF.

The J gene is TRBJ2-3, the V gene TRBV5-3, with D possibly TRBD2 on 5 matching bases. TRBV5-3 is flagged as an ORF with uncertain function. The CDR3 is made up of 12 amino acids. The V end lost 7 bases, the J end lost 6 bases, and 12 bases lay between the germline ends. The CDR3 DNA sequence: TGTGCCAGACCGAGATGCGGGGATACGCAGTATTTT. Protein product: CARPRCGDTQYF.

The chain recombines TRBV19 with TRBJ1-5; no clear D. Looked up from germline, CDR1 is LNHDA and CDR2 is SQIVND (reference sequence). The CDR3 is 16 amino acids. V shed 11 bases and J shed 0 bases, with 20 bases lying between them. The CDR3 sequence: CAPTSPGSYSNQPQHF. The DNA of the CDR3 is TGTGCCCCTACTTCTCCCGGGTCGTATAGCAATCAGCCCCAGCATTTT.

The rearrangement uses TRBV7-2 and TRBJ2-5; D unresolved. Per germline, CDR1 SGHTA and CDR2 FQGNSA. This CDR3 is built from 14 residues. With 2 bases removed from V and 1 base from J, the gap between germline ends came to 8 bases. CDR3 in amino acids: CASSLSPTQETQYF. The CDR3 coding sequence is TGTGCCAGCAGCTTAAGCCCTACCCAAGAGACCCAGTACTTC.

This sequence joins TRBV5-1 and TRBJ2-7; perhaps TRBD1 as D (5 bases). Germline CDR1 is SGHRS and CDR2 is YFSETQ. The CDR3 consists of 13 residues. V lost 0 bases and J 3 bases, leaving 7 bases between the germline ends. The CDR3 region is CASSLEGNYEQYF. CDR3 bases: TGCGCCAGCAGCTTGGAGGGGAACTACGAGCAGTACTTC.

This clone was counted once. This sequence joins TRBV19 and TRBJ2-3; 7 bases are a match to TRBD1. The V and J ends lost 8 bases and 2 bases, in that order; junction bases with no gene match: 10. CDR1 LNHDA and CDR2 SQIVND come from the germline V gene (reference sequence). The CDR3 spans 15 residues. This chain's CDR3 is CASSKTGVNTDTQYF. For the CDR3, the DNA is TGTGCCAGTTCTAAAACAGGGGTTAACACAGATACGCAGTATTTT.

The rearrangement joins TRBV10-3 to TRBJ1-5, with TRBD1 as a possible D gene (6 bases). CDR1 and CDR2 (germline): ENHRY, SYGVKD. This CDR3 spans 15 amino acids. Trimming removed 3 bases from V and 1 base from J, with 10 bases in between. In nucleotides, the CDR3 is TGTGCCATCAGTGAAACGGGGACAAGCAATCAGCCCCAGCATTTT. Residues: CAISETGTSNQPQHF.

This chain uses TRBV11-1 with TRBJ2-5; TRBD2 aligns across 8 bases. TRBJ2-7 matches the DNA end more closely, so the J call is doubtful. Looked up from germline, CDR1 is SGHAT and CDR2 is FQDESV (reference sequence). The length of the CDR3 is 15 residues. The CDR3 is CASSAGGRRGSEQYF. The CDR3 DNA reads TGTGCCAGCAGCGCAGGCGGGAGGCGGGGGAGCGAGCAGTACTTC.

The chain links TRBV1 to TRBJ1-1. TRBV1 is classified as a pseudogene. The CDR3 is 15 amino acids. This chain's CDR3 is CTSSSGPLGNTEAFF. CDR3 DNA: TGCACCAGCAGCTCAGGACCTCTCGGGAACACTGAAGCTTTCTTT.

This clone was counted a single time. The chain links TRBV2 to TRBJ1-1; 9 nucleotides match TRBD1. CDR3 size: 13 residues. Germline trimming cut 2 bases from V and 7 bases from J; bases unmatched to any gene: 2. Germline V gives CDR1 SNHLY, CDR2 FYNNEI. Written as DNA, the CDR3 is TGTGCCAGCAGTGAAACAGGGGGCATTGAAGCTTTCTTT. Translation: CASSETGGIEAFF.

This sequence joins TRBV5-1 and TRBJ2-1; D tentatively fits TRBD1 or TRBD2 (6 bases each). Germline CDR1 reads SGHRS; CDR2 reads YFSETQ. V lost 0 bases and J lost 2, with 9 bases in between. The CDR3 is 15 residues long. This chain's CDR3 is CASSLEGGPYNEQFF. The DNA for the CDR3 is TGCGCCAGCAGCTTGGAGGGGGGACCCTACAATGAGCAGTTCTTC.

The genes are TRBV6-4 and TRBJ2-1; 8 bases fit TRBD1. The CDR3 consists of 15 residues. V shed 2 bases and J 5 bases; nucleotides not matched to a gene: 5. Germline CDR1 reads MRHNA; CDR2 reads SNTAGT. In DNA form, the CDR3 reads TGTGCCAGCAGTGACAGATACAGGGGGAACAATGAGCAGTTCTTC. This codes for CASSDRYRGNNEQFF.

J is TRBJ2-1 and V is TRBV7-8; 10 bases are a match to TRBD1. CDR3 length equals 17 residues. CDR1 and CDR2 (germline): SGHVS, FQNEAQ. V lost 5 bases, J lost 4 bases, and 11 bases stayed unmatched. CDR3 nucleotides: TGTGCCAGCAGCGCGGGACAGGGGAACGAACGGTACAATGAGCAGTTCTTC. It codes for CASSAGQGNERYNEQFF.

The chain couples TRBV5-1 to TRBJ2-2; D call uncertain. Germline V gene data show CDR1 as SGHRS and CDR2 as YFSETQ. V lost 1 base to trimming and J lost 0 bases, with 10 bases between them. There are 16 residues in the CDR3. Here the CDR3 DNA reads TGCGCCAGCAGCTTGAGGGCCGGCTCGAACACCGGGGAGCTGTTTTTT. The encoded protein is CASSLRAGSNTGELFF.

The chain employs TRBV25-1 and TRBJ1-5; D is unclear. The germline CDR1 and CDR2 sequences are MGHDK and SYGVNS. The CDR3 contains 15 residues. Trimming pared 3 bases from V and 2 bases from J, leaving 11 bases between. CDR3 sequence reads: CASSDPTAGNQPQHF. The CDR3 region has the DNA TGTGCCAGCAGTGATCCGACTGCTGGCAATCAGCCCCAGCATTTT.

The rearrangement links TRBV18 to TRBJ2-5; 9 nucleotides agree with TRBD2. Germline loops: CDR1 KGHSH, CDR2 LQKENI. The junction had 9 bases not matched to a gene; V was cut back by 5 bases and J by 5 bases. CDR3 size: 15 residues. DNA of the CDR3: TGTGCCAGCTCAGATCGTAGCGGGAGAAGGGAGACCCAGTACTTC. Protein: CASSDRSGRRETQYF.

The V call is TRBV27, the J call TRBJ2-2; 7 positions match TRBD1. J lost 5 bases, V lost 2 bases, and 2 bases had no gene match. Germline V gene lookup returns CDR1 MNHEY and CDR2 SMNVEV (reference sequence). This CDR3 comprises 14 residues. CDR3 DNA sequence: TGTGCCAGCAGTTTAGCAGGGGGAACCGGGGAGCTGTTTTTT. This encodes CASSLAGGTGELFF.